The clone carrying this T cell receptor (beta chain) was counted at least ten times. Each sample had at least 7 million PBMCs isolated. Looked up from germline, CDR1 is SGHRS and CDR2 is YFSETQ. V lost 0 bases to trimming and J lost 3 bases, with 9 bases between them. The length of the CDR3 is 14 residues. This record belongs to a study of blood T cells in healthy people across ages. Primers used in a second PCR of about 7 to 12 cycles were a sample-barcoded 5' primer and a J-beta primer mix. Sequencing yielded, for each sample, at least 3 million paired-end reads carrying CDR3. A single record per CDR3 protein comes from TCRdb applying MiXCR to the 5' RACE reads. The data contain 600,000 or so distinct CDR3 sequences, about 30% of them seen just once; the ten biggest clones take up around 14%.

The clonotype originates from an elderly woman in good health. V and J are TRBV5-1 and TRBJ1-2; D gene unclear. Sequencing was carried out using blood. The CDR3 loop is CASSLARRDYGYTF. CDR3 nucleotides: TGCGCCAGCAGCTTGGCACGGCGGGACTATGGCTACACCTTC.